Below are 4 T cell receptor beta chains sequenced from a single sample in a study of T cell responses to AZD1222 COVID-19 vaccine. Using immunoSEQ multiplex PCR, the repertoire was profiled, and TCRdb retains in-frame clones only, with some absent. The table has 89,000 or so clones, about 82% seen once. Source: peripheral blood, taken 28 days after the second AZD1222 dose. The receptors were gathered from an adult who received the AZD1222 COVID-19 vaccine.

The V gene is TRBV2, the J gene TRBJ1-2; D is unclear. The CDR3 contains 12 residues. Trimming pared 4 bases from V and 8 bases from J, leaving 11 bases between. Germline CDR1 reads SNHLY; CDR2 reads FYNNEI. CDR3 protein: CASSGGIGGYTF. CDR3 bases: TGTGCCAGCAGTGGGGGAATCGGCGGCTACACCTTC.

This sequence joins TRBV7-6 and TRBJ1-4; no definite D call. This CDR3 spans 15 amino acids. Germline V gene sequence: CDR1 SGHVS, CDR2 FNYEAQ. V was pared by 2 bases and J by 0 bases, with 7 bases between. For the CDR3, the DNA is TGTGCCAGCAGCTTATTCGCCTCAACTAATGAAAAACTGTTTTTT. Protein product: CASSLFASTNEKLFF.

Here the CDR3 reads CSANPSSEQYF. The CDR3 DNA reads as TGCAGTGCTAACCCATCTAGTGAGCAGTACTTC. The genes are TRBV20-1 and TRBJ2-7; D gene uncertain. Trimming cost V 4 bases and J 7 bases, with 11 bases left between them. The CDR3 consists of 11 residues. Germline CDR1 DFQATT, CDR2 SNEGSKA (reference sequence).

The chain uses TRBV15 and TRBJ2-7; tentatively, D is TRBD1 (5 bases). The V and J ends lost 4 bases and 4 bases respectively, with 11 bases between them. CDR3 length: 13 amino acids. The germline V gene encodes CDR1 LNHNV and CDR2 YYDKDF (reference sequence). CDR3: CATSITQGYEQYF. CDR3 nucleotide sequence: TGTGCCACCAGCATAACCCAGGGTTACGAGCAGTACTTC.